In its sample, the clone carrying this T cell receptor beta chain was seen many times. Its antigen is undetermined. The sample originates from a study of Graves' ophthalmopathy and Graves' hyperthyroidism. On the study more broadly: Before any treatment was given, at initial diagnosis, peripheral blood was collected. Broader study findings: Most thyroid clonotypes with frequency above 0.001 were detected in blood too.

Germline V lookup: CDR1 SNHLY, CDR2 FYNNEI. This CDR3 is 14 amino acids long. J was trimmed by 3 bases and V by 2 bases; bases with no gene match: 4. The TCR beta CDR3 regions underwent amplification from RNA transcripts. RT-PCR with HTBI primers came first, then second-round multiplex PCR. Via MiXCR, TCRdb re-called the multiplex PCR reads, giving one row per CDR3 protein. The sample shows hundreds of thousands of distinct CDR3 sequences, about 20% of them seen only once. This sequence was found in a woman between 18 and 29 years old with stable Graves' hyperthyroidism. Some clones in this sample may be carry-over from other donors' samples. Source material: peripheral blood. The chain joins TRBV2 to TRBJ2-7, with 7 bases matching TRBD1. The CDR3 is CASSENRGFYEQYF. The CDR3 region has the DNA TGTGCCAGCAGTGAAAACAGGGGATTCTACGAGCAGTACTTC.